These T cell receptor beta chains were read from a single sample in a study of blood T cell repertoires in COVID-19. Sequencing was performed with immunoSEQ multiplex PCR; in TCRdb, only in-frame clones are kept and a portion is missing. The table lists some 150,000 clones, around 82% of them singletons, with 3.6% in the top ten. Sequenced material: PBMCs or T cells enriched from blood (not recorded which). The receptors were gathered from a woman in her 50s in a cohort exposed to, infected with or recovered from COVID-19 (not recorded which). Both conserved end residues are part of each CDR3. The order of the fields is clone size, D gene, J gene, V gene, CDR3 DNA, CDR3 protein. A D gene is named only where the DNA matches it firmly. Clone size is not always given. Where it is, it says once, few, many or a class for expanded clones.

NA | TRBD2 | TRBJ2-5 | TRBV3-1/TRBV3-2 | TGTGCCAGCAGTCTCTACTCTCCGGGACTAGCGGAGACCCAGTACTTC | CASSLYSPGLAETQYF
few | NA | TRBJ1-1 | TRBV3-1/TRBV3-2 | TGTGCCAGCATCTCGGCCGACGGAGCCACTGAAGCTTTCTTT | CASISADGATEAFF
NA | NA | TRBJ1-4 | TRBV28 | TGTGCCAGCAGTCAGGACAGTCGCAATGAAAAACTGTTTTTT | CASSQDSRNEKLFF
NA | TRBD1 | TRBJ2-1 | TRBV6-2/TRBV6-3 | TGTGCCAGCAGTCAGTCCGGACAGGGTTGGGACAATGAGCAGTTCTTC | CASSQSGQGWDNEQFF
NA | TRBD1 | TRBJ1-2 | TRBV5-1 | TGCGCCAGCAGCTTGGGGGACAGTTATGGCTACACCTTC | CASSLGDSYGYTF
NA | TRBD1 | TRBJ1-1 | TRBV28 | TGTGCCAGCAGTTTACGACAGGGGAGGGTGGACACTGAAGCTTTCTTT | CASSLRQGRVDTEAFF
NA | NA | TRBJ1-6 | TRBV6-7 | TGTGCCAGCAGTTACTTTTGGGGCAGAGGATCTTCACCCCTCCACTTT | CASSYFWGRGSSPLHF
NA | NA | TRBJ2-5 | TRBV6-2/TRBV6-3 | TGTGCCAGCAGTTATCTGGGGCGAGAGACCCAGTACTTC | CASSYLGRETQYF
NA | TRBD2 | TRBJ2-5 | TRBV7-9 | TGTGCCAGCAGCTTAGTCTGGACTAGCGGGGAAGAGACCCAGTACTTC | CASSLVWTSGEETQYF
once | TRBD2 | TRBJ2-7 | TRBV5-1 | TGCGCCAGCAGCTTGCCCCAGACCGGAGTCCAACTAGCGGGAGGGTTGAACGAGCAGTACTTC | CASSLPQTGVQLAGGLNEQYF
NA | NA | TRBJ2-2 | TRBV11-2 | TGTGCCAGCAGCCTGACCGGACTTTCGAACACCGGGGAGCTGTTTTTT | CASSLTGLSNTGELFF
NA | TRBD1 | TRBJ2-3 | TRBV12-5 | TGTGCTAGTGGTACGGACAGGGACGCAGATACGCAGTATTTT | CASGTDRDADTQYF
NA | TRBD2 | TRBJ2-5 | TRBV9 | TGTGCCAGCAGCGGGATCGGGGGGTCCCAAGAGACCCAGTACTTC | CASSGIGGSQETQYF
few | TRBD2 | TRBJ2-7 | TRBV7-9 | TGTGCCAGCAGCTTACCCTTACTAGCGGGAGGGTCTCACGAGCAGTACTTC | CASSLPLLAGGSHEQYF
NA | TRBD1 | TRBJ2-5 | TRBV7-2 | TGTGCCAGCAGTTCGACAGGGAGCGGCGAGACCCAGTACTTC | CASSSTGSGETQYF
NA | TRBD1 | TRBJ1-2 | TRBV5-1 | TGCGCCAGCAGCCCGGGACAGGGCCTAAACTATGGCTACACCTTC | CASSPGQGLNYGYTF
NA | NA | TRBJ2-3 | TRBV4-1 | TGCGCCAGCAGCCAAGATTTGGCGGCTCTCGTCACAGATACGCAGTATTTT | CASSQDLAALVTDTQYF
NA | TRBD1 | TRBJ2-3 | TRBV5-1 | TGCGCCAGCAGTTTGAGGACAGGGGGCACAGATACGCAGTATTTT | CASSLRTGGTDTQYF
NA | TRBD1 | TRBJ1-6 | TRBV13 | TGTGCCAGCAGCCGGGACAGGGACGCGTTTAATTCACCCCTCCACTTT | CASSRDRDAFNSPLHF
NA | TRBD1 | TRBJ1-2 | TRBV4-3 | TGCGCCAGCAGCCCTATGACAGGGAACTATGGCTACACCTTC | CASSPMTGNYGYTF